A selection of T cell receptor beta chains follows, all from one sample in a study of vaccination effects on CD4 cells after COVID-19. Their specific antigens are unknown. Clones were sequenced by immunoSEQ multiplex PCR, and TCRdb holds only the in-frame ones, with some missing. The sample has over 30,000 clones; roughly 82% are singletons. The sample consisted of CD4+ T cells from PBMCs cultured with HCoV-NL63 spike peptides, taken after COVID-19 vaccination. The receptors come from a human donor who received a COVID-19 vaccine. Some clones in this sample may be carry-over from other donors' samples. Both conserved end residues are part of each CDR3. The order of the fields is CDR3 DNA, CDR3 protein, V gene, clone size, D gene, J gene. D genes are given only for firm matches. Clone size, where shown, is once, few, many, or a class for clones that have expanded.

CDR3 DNA: TGTGCCAGCAGTTCCGGACAGGGTAAGCAGTTCTTC
CDR3 protein: CASSSGQGKQFF
V gene: TRBV28
clone size: -
D gene: TRBD1
J gene: TRBJ2-1

CDR3 DNA: TGCGCCAGCAGCTTGTCTCCTGGCTCCTACAATGAGCAGTTCTTC
CDR3 protein: CASSLSPGSYNEQFF
V gene: TRBV5-1
clone size: -
D gene: -
J gene: TRBJ2-1

CDR3 DNA: TGTGCCACCAGTAATCGGCCGGGAGAGACAGGGATTCATCAGCCCCAGCATTTT
CDR3 protein: CATSNRPGETGIHQPQHF
V gene: TRBV15
clone size: -
D gene: TRBD1
J gene: TRBJ1-5

CDR3 DNA: TGTGCCAGCAGTTTAGGTTGGGACAGCGAAGCTTTCTTT
CDR3 protein: CASSLGWDSEAFF
V gene: TRBV12-3/TRBV12-4
clone size: -
D gene: TRBD1
J gene: TRBJ1-1

CDR3 DNA: TGTGCCAGCTTAATGAGGCAGGGAAATAATTCACCCCTCCACTTT
CDR3 protein: CASLMRQGNNSPLHF
V gene: TRBV6-5
clone size: -
D gene: -
J gene: TRBJ1-6

CDR3 DNA: TGTGCCAGCTCACCGTTTACAGCCACCGGGGAGCTGTTTTTT
CDR3 protein: CASSPFTATGELFF
V gene: TRBV18
clone size: -
D gene: -
J gene: TRBJ2-2

CDR3 DNA: TGTGCCTACTCGGACAGGGGGCGAGGAAACACCATATATTTT
CDR3 protein: CAYSDRGRGNTIYF
V gene: TRBV30
clone size: -
D gene: TRBD1
J gene: TRBJ1-3

CDR3 DNA: TGTGCCAGCAGCGTGGACACGGGCAATTCACCCCTCCACTTT
CDR3 protein: CASSVDTGNSPLHF
V gene: TRBV13
clone size: -
D gene: -
J gene: TRBJ1-6

CDR3 DNA: TGTGCCAGCAGTAGAGGGACAGGGTGGTCGGCTGGAAACACCATATATTTT
CDR3 protein: CASSRGTGWSAGNTIYF
V gene: TRBV11-2
clone size: few
D gene: TRBD1
J gene: TRBJ1-3

CDR3 DNA: TGTGCCAGCAGCCAAGAACGGGTACCGGAAAACATTCAGTACTTC
CDR3 protein: CASSQERVPENIQYF
V gene: TRBV4-2
clone size: once
D gene: -
J gene: TRBJ2-4

CDR3 DNA: TGTGCCAGCAGCCGCGGAGGCAGCCAAGAGACCCAGTACTTC
CDR3 protein: CASSRGGSQETQYF
V gene: TRBV3-1/TRBV3-2
clone size: -
D gene: -
J gene: TRBJ2-5

CDR3 DNA: TGTGCCAGTCGGGAAGTAGGGTCTCTCTATGGCTACACCTTC
CDR3 protein: CASREVGSLYGYTF
V gene: TRBV6-6
clone size: -
D gene: -
J gene: TRBJ1-2

CDR3 DNA: TGCGCCAGCAGTGAAGCCCTCCTGGGGAACACTGAAGCTTTCTTT
CDR3 protein: CASSEALLGNTEAFF
V gene: TRBV10-1
clone size: -
D gene: -
J gene: TRBJ1-1

CDR3 DNA: TGTGCCAGCAGTTTACTCGGATATAGCAATCAGCCCCAGCATTTT
CDR3 protein: CASSLLGYSNQPQHF
V gene: TRBV28
clone size: -
D gene: -
J gene: TRBJ1-5

CDR3 DNA: TGCAGCGTTCGACAGATGGAGGACACTGAAGCTTTCTTT
CDR3 protein: CSVRQMEDTEAFF
V gene: TRBV29-1
clone size: -
D gene: -
J gene: TRBJ1-1

CDR3 DNA: TGCGCCAGCAGCCAAGCCCCGGACAGCTACAATGAGCAGTTCTTC
CDR3 protein: CASSQAPDSYNEQFF
V gene: TRBV4-1
clone size: -
D gene: -
J gene: TRBJ2-1

CDR3 DNA: TGTGCCAGCAGCTCCGGACTTTCGAGCACAGATACGCAGTATTTT
CDR3 protein: CASSSGLSSTDTQYF
V gene: TRBV5-4
clone size: -
D gene: -
J gene: TRBJ2-3

CDR3 DNA: TGTGCCACCAGCCGAGCCGGGACTTATAATTCACCCCTCCACTTT
CDR3 protein: CATSRAGTYNSPLHF
V gene: TRBV15
clone size: -
D gene: -
J gene: TRBJ1-6

CDR3 DNA: TGTGCCAGCAGCCAAGGAGGCAGGGGGCACGAAAAACTGTTTTTT
CDR3 protein: CASSQGGRGHEKLFF
V gene: TRBV3-1/TRBV3-2
clone size: -
D gene: TRBD1
J gene: TRBJ1-4

CDR3 DNA: TGTGCCAGCAGTTTAATGGTAACAGGGCCGTACTTT
CDR3 protein: CASSLMVTGPYF
V gene: TRBV28
clone size: -
D gene: -
J gene: TRBJ1-1

CDR3 DNA: TGTGCCAGCAGTGGCCCAATAACACTAGCGGGGAACACAGATACGCAGTATTTT
CDR3 protein: CASSGPITLAGNTDTQYF
V gene: TRBV6-1
clone size: -
D gene: TRBD2
J gene: TRBJ2-3

CDR3 DNA: TGTGCCAGCAGCCTCACGTTCGGGGGACCGAACACCGGGGAGCTGTTTTTT
CDR3 protein: CASSLTFGGPNTGELFF
V gene: TRBV7-9
clone size: -
D gene: -
J gene: TRBJ2-2

CDR3 DNA: TGCGCCAGCAGCCCCCTCAGGGATGACTATGGCTACACCTTC
CDR3 protein: CASSPLRDDYGYTF
V gene: TRBV5-1
clone size: -
D gene: -
J gene: TRBJ1-2